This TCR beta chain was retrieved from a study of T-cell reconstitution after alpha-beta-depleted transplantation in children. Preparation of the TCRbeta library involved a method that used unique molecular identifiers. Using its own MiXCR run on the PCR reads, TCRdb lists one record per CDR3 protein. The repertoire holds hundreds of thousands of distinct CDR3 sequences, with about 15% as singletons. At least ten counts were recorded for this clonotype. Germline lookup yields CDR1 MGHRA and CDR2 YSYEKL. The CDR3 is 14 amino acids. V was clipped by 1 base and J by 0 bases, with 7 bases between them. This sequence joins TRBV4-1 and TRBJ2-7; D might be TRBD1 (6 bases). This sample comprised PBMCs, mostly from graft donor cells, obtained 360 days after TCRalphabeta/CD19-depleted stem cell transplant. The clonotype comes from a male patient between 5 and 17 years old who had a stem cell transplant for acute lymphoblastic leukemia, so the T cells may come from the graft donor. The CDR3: CASSQGDISYEQYF. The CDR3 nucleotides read TGCGCCAGCAGCCAAGGGGACATCTCCTACGAGCAGTACTTC.